Following are 15 T cell receptor beta chains from one sample sequenced in a study of blood T cell repertoires in COVID-19. Libraries were prepared by immunoSEQ multiplex PCR; TCRdb keeps only in-frame clonotypes and omits some of them. This table holds 250,000 to 350,000 clones, approximately 86% found once. Specimen: peripheral blood. The receptors shown here come from a man aged 18 to 35 with active or convalescent COVID-19.

The chain is built from TRBV7-6 and TRBJ2-2; 7 positions match TRBD1. Germline CDR1 reads SGHVS; CDR2 reads FNYEAQ. V lost 5 bases, J lost 4 bases, and 13 bases stayed unmatched. The CDR3 loop spans 17 amino acids. Here the CDR3 DNA reads TGTGCCAGCAGCCCGGCCAGTATACAGGGGTTCACCGGGGAGCTGTTTTTT. Translation: CASSPASIQGFTGELFF.

The chain links TRBV9 to TRBJ1-2; 10 positions match TRBD1. There are 17 residues in the CDR3. Germline V gene data show CDR1 as SGDLS and CDR2 as YYNGEE. Trimming cost V 4 bases and J 2 bases; bases outside gene matches: 11. The CDR3 bases are TGTGCCAGCAGCCCCCGTCTTCCGGGACAGGGGAACTATGGCTACACCTTC. It specifies CASSPRLPGQGNYGYTF.

The rearrangement joins TRBV27 to TRBJ2-1; 8 bases line up with TRBD2. Germline assignment: CDR1 MNHEY and CDR2 SMNVEV (reference sequence). Trimming at V came to 7 bases and at J to 6 bases, leaving 14 bases not matched to a gene. The CDR3 totals 16 residues. The CDR3 loop reads CASTIPSGSPCNEQFF. The CDR3 bases are TGTGCCAGCACGATTCCCAGCGGGAGCCCATGCAATGAGCAGTTCTTC.

V and J are TRBV6-2 or TRBV6-3 and TRBJ2-3; 10 bases are a match to TRBD2. Trimming removed 2 bases from V and 1 base from J; junction bases left unmatched: 6. The CDR3 totals 17 residues. Germline CDR1 is MNHEY and CDR2 is SVGEGT. CDR3 amino acids: CASSYPLAGGRTDTQYF. The DNA for the CDR3 is TGTGCCAGCAGTTACCCCTTAGCGGGGGGTCGCACAGATACGCAGTATTTT.

This chain uses TRBV3-1 (or the pseudogene TRBV3-2) with TRBJ2-5; 8 bases are shared with TRBD1. The CDR3 has 14 residues. Germline lookup yields CDR1 LGHDT and CDR2 YNNKEL (reference sequence). Trimming at V came to 3 bases and at J to 4 bases, leaving 4 bases not matched to a gene. CDR3 in amino acids: CASSHHGQGETQYF. The DNA of the CDR3 is TGTGCCAGCAGCCACCACGGACAGGGAGAGACCCAGTACTTC.

The J gene is TRBJ1-6, the V gene TRBV7-2; D remains unclear. Trimming took off 1 base at V and 6 bases at J, with 10 bases between the two ends. CDR1 and CDR2 from the germline V gene are SGHTA and FQGNSA. This CDR3 spans 15 amino acids. The CDR3 DNA is TGTGCCAGCAGCTTAGATGGTCAGGTTAATTCACCCCTCCACTTT. It specifies CASSLDGQVNSPLHF.

This rearrangement joins TRBV5-1 to TRBJ1-4, with D uncertain. The germline CDR1 and CDR2 sequences are SGHRS and YFSETQ. This CDR3 spans 13 amino acids. V shed 3 bases and J shed 3 bases, with 6 bases lying between them. CDR3 residues: CASSWSANEKLFF. Here the CDR3 DNA reads TGCGCCAGCAGCTGGAGTGCTAATGAAAAACTGTTTTTT.

The chain recombines TRBV2 with TRBJ2-1; D may be TRBD2 (6 bases). CDR1 and CDR2 from the germline V gene are SNHLY and FYNNEI. V was cut by 6 bases and J by 2 bases, with 11 bases left in between. This CDR3 has 14 residues. This CDR3 is CASRVADTYNEQFF. CDR3 DNA: TGTGCCAGCAGAGTAGCGGACACCTACAATGAGCAGTTCTTC.

V usage is TRBV7-9 and J usage is TRBJ2-3; 11 bases are a match to TRBD2. CDR1 is SEHNR, CDR2 FQNEAQ, per germline (reference sequence). Trimming cost V 6 bases and J 4 bases; bases outside gene matches: 15. The CDR3 consists of 18 residues. This CDR3 is CASRPPPGLAALPDTQYF. Written as DNA, the CDR3 is TGTGCCAGCAGGCCGCCTCCGGGACTAGCGGCACTCCCAGATACGCAGTATTTT. The full variable domain, with the rest looked up from reference TRBV7-9 and TRBJ2-3, is DTGVSQNPRHKITKRGQNVTFRCDPISEHNRLYWYRQTLGQGPEFLTYFQNEAQLEKSRLLSDRFSAERPKGSFSTLEIQRTEQGDSAMYLCASRPPPGLAALPDTQYFGPGTRLTVL.

The rearrangement uses TRBV5-6 and TRBJ2-1; 7 bases agree with TRBD2. Germline-derived CDR1 and CDR2 are SGHDT and YYEEEE. CDR3 length equals 15 residues. The ends lost 0 bases at V and 7 bases at J; junction bases unmatched: 7. CDR3 protein: CASSLVAGDMNEQFF. DNA of the CDR3: TGTGCCAGCAGCTTGGTTGCGGGAGATATGAATGAGCAGTTCTTC. Supplemented by reference TRBV5-6 and TRBJ2-1, the full variable domain reads DAGVTQSPTHLIKTRGQQVTLRCSPKSGHDTVSWYQQALGQGPQFIFQYYEEEERQRGNFPDRFSGHQFPNYSSELNVNALLLGDSALYLCASSLVAGDMNEQFFGPGTRLTVL.

This chain links TRBV27 with TRBJ2-7; TRBD1 aligns across 8 bases. The CDR3 covers 14 residues. Germline lookup yields CDR1 MNHEY and CDR2 SMNVEV (reference sequence). The ends lost 6 bases at V and 4 bases at J; junction bases unmatched: 8. The CDR3 reads CASSHAGGTYEQYF. The CDR3 DNA sequence: TGTGCCAGCAGCCATGCAGGGGGCACTTACGAGCAGTACTTC.

The CDR3, as DNA: TGTGCCAGCAGCTTGATTTTGCACAGGGGTGTATTGACCGGGGAGCTGTTTTTT. Amino acids: CASSLILHRGVLTGELFF. This chain joins TRBV5-4 and TRBJ2-2, with TRBD1 matching over 7 bases. Germline values: CDR1 SGHNT, CDR2 YYREEE (reference sequence). J gave up 5 bases and V 1 base, and 14 bases lay outside the gene matches. The CDR3 has 18 residues.

The chain recombines TRBV11-2 with TRBJ2-5, with 10 bases matching TRBD2. The germline gives CDR1 SGHAT, CDR2 FQNNGV. The J segment lost 5 bases and the V segment lost 4 bases, leaving 13 bases of the junction unmatched. The CDR3 runs 17 residues. The DNA of the CDR3 is TGTGCCAGCAGCTCGAAGACTAGCGGGTCCTCGGGGGAGACCCAGTACTTC. As protein: CASSSKTSGSSGETQYF.

About this clone itself: Germline and junction disagree at one end, which may indicate a read error. J is TRBJ1-5 and V is TRBV28; perhaps TRBD1 as D (5 bases). The CDR3 sequence is 14 residues long. Per germline, CDR1 MDHEN and CDR2 SYDVKM. The DNA of the CDR3 is TGTGCCAGCAGCGGGGGAACAGGTCTGGCCCCAAGGAATTTT. Protein product: CASSGGTGLAPRNF. Using reference TRBV28 and TRBJ1-5 for the parts outside the CDR3, the full variable domain is DVKVTQSSRYLVKRTGEKVFLECVQDMDHENMFWYRQDPGLGLRLIYFSYDVKMKEKGDIPEGYSVSREKKERFSLILESASTNQTSMYLCASSGGTGLAPRNFGDGTRLSIL.

A single count supports this clone. This rearrangement joins TRBV12-5 to TRBJ2-1; D uncertain. The CDR3 spans 20 residues. Looked up from germline, CDR1 is LGHNT and CDR2 is FRNRAP. Trimming cost V 7 bases and J 0 bases, with 28 bases left between them. The CDR3 region is CASALSFLGQAPSSYNEQFF. DNA of the CDR3: TGTGCTAGTGCACTGTCATTCCTTGGGCAGGCGCCGAGCTCCTACAATGAGCAGTTCTTC.